This T cell receptor beta chain was observed in a study of glioma-infiltrating T cells. Study results and caveats: Above-expected tissue-blood divergence occurred in all gliomas, most in low-grade ones. Very few CDR3 sequences were shared between tissue and blood.

TCR alpha and beta CDR3 regions were amplified from RNA using iRepertoire nested multiplex PCR. For one-step reverse transcription and amplification, about 90-400 ng of tissue mRNA or PBMC total RNA was used. Via MiXCR, TCRdb re-called the multiplex PCR reads, giving one row per CDR3 protein. The sample has about 130,000 distinct CDR3 sequences, 24% seen once. Regarding this clonotype: Its target is not known. A much larger clone differs by one base, so this may be a read error.

Sequences were obtained from glioma tissue, nonneoplastic brain tissue, or PBMCs (not recorded which). The TCR originated in a human donor with low-grade glioma or glioblastoma, undergoing nonglioma brain surgery, or in good health (not recorded which).

CDR3 sequence reads: CASSSYRGGTNTQYF. The CDR3 bases are TGTGCCAGCAGTTCATACAGGGGTGGCACAAATACGCAGTATTTT. The chain employs TRBV27 and TRBJ2-3, with TRBD1 matching over 7 bases. The CDR3 contains 15 residues. CDR1 is MNHEY, CDR2 SMNVEV, per germline (reference sequence).